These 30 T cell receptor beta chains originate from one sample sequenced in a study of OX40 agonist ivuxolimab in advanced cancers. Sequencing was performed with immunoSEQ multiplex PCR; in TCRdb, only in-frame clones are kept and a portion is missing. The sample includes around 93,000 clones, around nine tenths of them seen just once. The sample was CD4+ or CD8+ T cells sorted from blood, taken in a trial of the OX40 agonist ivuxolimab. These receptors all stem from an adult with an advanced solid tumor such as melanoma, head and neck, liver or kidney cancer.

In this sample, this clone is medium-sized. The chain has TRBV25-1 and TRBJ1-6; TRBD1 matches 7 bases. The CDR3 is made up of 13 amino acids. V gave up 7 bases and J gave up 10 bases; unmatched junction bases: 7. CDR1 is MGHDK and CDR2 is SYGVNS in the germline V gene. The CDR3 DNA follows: TGTGCCAGCATGAACAGGGGTGGCTCACCCCTCCACTTT. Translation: CASMNRGGSPLHF.

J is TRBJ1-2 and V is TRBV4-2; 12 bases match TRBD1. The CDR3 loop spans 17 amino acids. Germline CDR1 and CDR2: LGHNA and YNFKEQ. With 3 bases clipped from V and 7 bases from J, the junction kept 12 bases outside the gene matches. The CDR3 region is CASSQPRGTGGLGGYTF. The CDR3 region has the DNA TGTGCCAGCAGCCAGCCCCGAGGGACAGGGGGCCTTGGTGGCTACACCTTC.

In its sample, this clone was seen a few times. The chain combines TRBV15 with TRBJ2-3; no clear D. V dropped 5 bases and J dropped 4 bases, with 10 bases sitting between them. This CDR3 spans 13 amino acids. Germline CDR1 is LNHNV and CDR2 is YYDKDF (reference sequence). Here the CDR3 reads CATSPSPADTQYF. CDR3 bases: TGTGCCACCAGCCCAAGCCCCGCAGATACGCAGTATTTT.

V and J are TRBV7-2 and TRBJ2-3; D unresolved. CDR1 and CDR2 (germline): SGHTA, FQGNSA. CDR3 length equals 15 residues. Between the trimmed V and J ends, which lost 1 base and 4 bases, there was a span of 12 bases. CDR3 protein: CASSLVAVRADTQYF. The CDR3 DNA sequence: TGTGCCAGCAGCTTAGTGGCGGTACGGGCAGATACGCAGTATTTT.

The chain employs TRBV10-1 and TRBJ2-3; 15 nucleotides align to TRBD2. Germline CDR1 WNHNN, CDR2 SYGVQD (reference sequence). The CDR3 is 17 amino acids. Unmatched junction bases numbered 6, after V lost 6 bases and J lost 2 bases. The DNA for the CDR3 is TGCGCCAGCAGCTCGGGACTAGCGGGGGGCGACACAGATACGCAGTATTTT. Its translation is CASSSGLAGGDTDTQYF.

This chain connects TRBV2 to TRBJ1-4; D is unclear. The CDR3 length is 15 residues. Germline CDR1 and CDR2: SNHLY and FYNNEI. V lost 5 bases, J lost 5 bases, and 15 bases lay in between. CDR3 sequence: CASSRTWNLNEKLFF. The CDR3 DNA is TGTGCCAGCAGTCGCACGTGGAACCTAAATGAAAAACTGTTTTTT.

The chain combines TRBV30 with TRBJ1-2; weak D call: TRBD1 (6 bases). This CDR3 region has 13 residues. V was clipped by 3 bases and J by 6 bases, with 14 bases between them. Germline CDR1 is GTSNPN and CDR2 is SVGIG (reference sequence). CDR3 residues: CAWRGGFVDGYTF. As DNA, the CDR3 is TGTGCCTGGAGAGGGGGGTTTGTGGATGGCTACACCTTC.

CDR3 loop: CASSYSGSFYGYTF. In DNA, the CDR3 is TGTGCCAGCAGTTACTCCGGCAGTTTCTATGGCTACACCTTC. This chain connects TRBV6-5 to TRBJ1-2; D is unresolved. Germline CDR1 and CDR2: MNHEY and SVGAGI. V was pared by 0 bases and J by 4 bases, with 9 bases between. The CDR3 sequence is 14 residues long.

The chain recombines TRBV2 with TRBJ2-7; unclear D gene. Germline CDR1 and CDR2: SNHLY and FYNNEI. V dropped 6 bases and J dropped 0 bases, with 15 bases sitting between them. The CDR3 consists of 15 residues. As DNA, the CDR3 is TGTGCCAGCAGCCAAGGGCAGGACGGCTCCTACGAGCAGTACTTC. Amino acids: CASSQGQDGSYEQYF.

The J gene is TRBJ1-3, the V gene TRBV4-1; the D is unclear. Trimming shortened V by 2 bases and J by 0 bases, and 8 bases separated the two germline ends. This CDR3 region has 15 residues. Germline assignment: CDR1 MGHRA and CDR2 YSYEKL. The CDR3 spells CASSQMGFSGNTIYF. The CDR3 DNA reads TGCGCCAGCAGCCAAATGGGTTTCTCTGGAAACACCATATATTTT.

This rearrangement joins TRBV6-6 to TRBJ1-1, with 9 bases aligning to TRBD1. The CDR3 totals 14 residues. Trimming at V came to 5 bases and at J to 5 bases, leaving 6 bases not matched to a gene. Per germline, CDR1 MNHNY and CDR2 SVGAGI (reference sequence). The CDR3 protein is CASSPGQGWTEAFF. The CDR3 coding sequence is TGTGCCAGCAGTCCGGGACAGGGTTGGACTGAAGCTTTCTTT.

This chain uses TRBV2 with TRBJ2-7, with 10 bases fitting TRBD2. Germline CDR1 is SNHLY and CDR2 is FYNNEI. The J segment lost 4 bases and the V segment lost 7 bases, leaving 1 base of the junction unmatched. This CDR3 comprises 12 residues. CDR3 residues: CASKLAGYEQYF. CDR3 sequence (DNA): TGTGCCAGCAAACTAGCGGGATACGAGCAGTACTTC. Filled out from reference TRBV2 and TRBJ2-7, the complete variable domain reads EPEVTQTPSHQVTQMGQEVILRCVPISNHLYFYWYRQILGQKVEFLVSFYNNEISEKSEIFDDQFSVERPDGSNFTLKIRSTKLEDSAMYFCASKLAGYEQYFGPGTRLTVT.

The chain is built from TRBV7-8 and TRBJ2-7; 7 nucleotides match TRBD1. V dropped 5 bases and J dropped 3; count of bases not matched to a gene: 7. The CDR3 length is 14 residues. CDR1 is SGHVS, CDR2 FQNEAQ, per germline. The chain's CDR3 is CASSDGTADYEQYF. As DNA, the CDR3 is TGTGCCAGCAGCGACGGGACAGCCGACTACGAGCAGTACTTC.

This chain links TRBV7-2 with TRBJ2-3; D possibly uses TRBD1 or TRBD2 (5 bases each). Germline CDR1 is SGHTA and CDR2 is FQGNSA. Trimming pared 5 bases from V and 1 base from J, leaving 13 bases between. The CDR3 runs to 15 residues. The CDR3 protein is CASSDQGVGTDTQYF. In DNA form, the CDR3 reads TGTGCCAGCAGCGACCAGGGAGTAGGCACAGATACGCAGTATTTT. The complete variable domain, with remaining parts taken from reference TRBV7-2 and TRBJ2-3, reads GAGVSQSPSNKVTEKGKDVELRCDPISGHTALYWYRQSLGQGLEFLIYFQGNSAPDKSGLPSDRFSAERTGGSVSTLTIQRTQQEDSAVYLCASSDQGVGTDTQYFGPGTRLTVL.

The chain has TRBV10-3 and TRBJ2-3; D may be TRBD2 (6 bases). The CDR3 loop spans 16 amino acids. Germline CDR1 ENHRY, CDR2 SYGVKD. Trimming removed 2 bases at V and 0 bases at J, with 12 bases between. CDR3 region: CAISEKGRSSTDTQYF. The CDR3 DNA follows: TGTGCCATCAGTGAGAAGGGGAGGAGTAGCACAGATACGCAGTATTTT.

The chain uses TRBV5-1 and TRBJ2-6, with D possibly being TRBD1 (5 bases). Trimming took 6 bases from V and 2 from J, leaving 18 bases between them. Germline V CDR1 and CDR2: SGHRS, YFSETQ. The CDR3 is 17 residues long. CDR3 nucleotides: TGCGCCAGCACCCCAACCAGGGTTCTACCTGGGGCCAACGTCCTGACTTTC. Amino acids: CASTPTRVLPGANVLTF.

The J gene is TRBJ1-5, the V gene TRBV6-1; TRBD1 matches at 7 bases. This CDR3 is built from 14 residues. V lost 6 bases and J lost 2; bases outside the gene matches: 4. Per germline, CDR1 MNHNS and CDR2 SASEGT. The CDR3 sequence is CASRPTGGNQPQHF. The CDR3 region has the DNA TGTGCCAGCAGGCCCACAGGGGGCAATCAGCCCCAGCATTTT.

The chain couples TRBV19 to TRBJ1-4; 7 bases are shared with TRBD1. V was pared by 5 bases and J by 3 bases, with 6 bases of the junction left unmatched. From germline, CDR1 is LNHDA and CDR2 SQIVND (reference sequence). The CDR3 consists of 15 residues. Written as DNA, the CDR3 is TGTGCCAGTAGTGGAACAGGGGTGGCTAATGAAAAACTGTTTTTT. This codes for CASSGTGVANEKLFF.

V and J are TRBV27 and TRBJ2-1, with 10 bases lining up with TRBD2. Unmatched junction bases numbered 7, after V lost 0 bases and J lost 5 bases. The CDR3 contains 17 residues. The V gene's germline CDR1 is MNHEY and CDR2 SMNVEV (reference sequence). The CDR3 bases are TGTGCCAGCAGTTTATCCGCAGCGGGAGGGCCCCACAATGAGCAGTTCTTC. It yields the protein CASSLSAAGGPHNEQFF.

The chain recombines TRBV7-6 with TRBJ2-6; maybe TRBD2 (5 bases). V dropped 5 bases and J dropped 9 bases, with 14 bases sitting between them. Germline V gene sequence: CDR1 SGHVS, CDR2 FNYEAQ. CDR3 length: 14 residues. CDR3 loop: CASSLNPAGNVLTF. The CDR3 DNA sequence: TGTGCCAGCAGCCTTAACCCGGCGGGCAACGTCCTGACTTTC.

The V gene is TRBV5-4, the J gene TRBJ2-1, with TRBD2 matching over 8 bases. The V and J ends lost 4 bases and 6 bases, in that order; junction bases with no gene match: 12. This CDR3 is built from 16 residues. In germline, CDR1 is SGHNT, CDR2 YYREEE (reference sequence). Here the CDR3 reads CASSISGSAVLNEQFF. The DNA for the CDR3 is TGTGCCAGCAGCATAAGCGGGAGTGCGGTACTCAATGAGCAGTTCTTC.

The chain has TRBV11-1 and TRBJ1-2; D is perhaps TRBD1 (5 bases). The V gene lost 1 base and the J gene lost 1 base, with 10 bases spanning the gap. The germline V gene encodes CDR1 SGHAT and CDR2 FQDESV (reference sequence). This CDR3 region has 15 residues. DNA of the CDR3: TGTGCCAGCAGCTTAGGGACAACTCGTAACTATGGCTACACCTTC. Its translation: CASSLGTTRNYGYTF.

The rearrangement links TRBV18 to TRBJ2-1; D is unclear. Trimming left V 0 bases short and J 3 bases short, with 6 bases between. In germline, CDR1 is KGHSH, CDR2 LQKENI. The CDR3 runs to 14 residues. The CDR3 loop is CASSPPELYNEQFF. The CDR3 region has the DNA TGTGCCAGCTCACCACCGGAACTCTACAATGAGCAGTTCTTC.

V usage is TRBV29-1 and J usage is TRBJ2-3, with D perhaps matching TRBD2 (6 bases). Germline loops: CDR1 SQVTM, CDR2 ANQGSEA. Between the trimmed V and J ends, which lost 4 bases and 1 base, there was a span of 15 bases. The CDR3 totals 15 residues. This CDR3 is CSVVGGSGGTDTQYF. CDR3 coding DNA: TGCAGCGTTGTTGGAGGGAGCGGCGGCACAGATACGCAGTATTTT.

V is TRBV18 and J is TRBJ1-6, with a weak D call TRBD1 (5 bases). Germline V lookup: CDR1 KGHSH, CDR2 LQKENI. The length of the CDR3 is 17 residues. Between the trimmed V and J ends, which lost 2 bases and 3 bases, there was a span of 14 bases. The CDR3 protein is CASSPEKGQGYNSPLHF. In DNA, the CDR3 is TGTGCCAGCTCACCAGAAAAGGGGCAGGGCTATAATTCACCCCTCCACTTT.

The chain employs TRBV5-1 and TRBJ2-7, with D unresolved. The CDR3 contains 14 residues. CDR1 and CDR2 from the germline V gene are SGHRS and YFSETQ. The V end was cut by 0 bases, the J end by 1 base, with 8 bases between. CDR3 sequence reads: CASSLDPGSYEQYF. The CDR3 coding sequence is TGCGCCAGCAGCTTGGACCCAGGTTCCTACGAGCAGTACTTC. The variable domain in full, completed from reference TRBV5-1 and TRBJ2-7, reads KAGVTQTPRYLIKTRGQQVTLSCSPISGHRSVSWYQQTPGQGLQFLFEYFSETQRNKGNFPGRFSGRQFSNSRSEMNVSTLELGDSALYLCASSLDPGSYEQYFGPGTRLTVT.

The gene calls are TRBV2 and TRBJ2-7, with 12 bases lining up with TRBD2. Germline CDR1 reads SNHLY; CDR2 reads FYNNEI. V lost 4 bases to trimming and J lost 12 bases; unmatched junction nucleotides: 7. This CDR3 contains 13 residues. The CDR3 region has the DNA TGTGCCAGCAGTGGGCTAGCGGGGGGGCCACTGTACTTC. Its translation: CASSGLAGGPLYF.

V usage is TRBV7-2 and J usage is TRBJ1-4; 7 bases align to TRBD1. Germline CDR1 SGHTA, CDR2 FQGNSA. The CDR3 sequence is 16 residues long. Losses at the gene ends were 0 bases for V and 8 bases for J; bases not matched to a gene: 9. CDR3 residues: CASSLAREQGREKLFF. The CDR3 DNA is TGTGCCAGCAGCTTAGCGCGAGAACAGGGGCGGGAAAAACTGTTTTTT.

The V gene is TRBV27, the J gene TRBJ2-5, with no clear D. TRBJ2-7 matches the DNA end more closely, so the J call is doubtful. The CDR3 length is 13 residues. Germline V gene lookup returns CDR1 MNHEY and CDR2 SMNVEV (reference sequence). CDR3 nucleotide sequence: TGTGCCGAGCGATCGTCATTCTCCTACGAGCAGTACTTC. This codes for CAERSSFSYEQYF.

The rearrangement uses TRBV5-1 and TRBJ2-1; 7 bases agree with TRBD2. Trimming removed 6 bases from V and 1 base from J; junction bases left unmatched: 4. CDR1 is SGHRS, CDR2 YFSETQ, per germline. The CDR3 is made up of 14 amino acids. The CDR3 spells CASTSGGSYNEQFF. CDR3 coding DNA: TGCGCCAGCACCTCCGGGGGGTCCTACAATGAGCAGTTCTTC.